The clone carrying this T cell receptor (beta chain) was seen once. In the same sample, other DNA sequences code for this CDR3. J gave up 3 bases and V 0 bases, and 1 base lay outside the gene matches. The germline gives CDR1 SGHRS, CDR2 YFSETQ. The CDR3 runs to 14 residues. The data are from a study of T cell responses to AZD1222 COVID-19 vaccine. Libraries were prepared by immunoSEQ multiplex PCR; TCRdb keeps only in-frame clonotypes and omits some of them. Of some 130,000 clones listed, under 95% are singletons. The specimen was peripheral blood, collected 28 days after the second AZD1222 dose. This chain joins TRBV5-1 and TRBJ1-1; 8 positions match TRBD1. The receptor's source is an adult who received the AZD1222 COVID-19 vaccine. The CDR3 bases are TGCGCCAGCAGCTTGGTACAGGGGGACACTGAAGCTTTCTTT. Protein: CASSLVQGDTEAFF.